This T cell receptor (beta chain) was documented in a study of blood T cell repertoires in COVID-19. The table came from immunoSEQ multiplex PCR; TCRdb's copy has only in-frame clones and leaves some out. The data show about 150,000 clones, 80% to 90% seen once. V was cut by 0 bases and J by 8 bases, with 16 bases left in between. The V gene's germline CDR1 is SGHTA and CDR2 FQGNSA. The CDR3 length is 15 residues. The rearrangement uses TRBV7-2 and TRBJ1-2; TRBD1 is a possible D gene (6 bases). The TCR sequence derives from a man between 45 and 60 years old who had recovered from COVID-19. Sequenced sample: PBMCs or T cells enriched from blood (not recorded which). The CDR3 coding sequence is TGTGCCAGCAGCTTAGCTCTGGGGGCGTCGGGAGGCTACACCTTC. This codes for CASSLALGASGGYTF. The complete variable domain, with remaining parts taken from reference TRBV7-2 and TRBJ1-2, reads GAGVSQSPSNKVTEKGKDVELRCDPISGHTALYWYRQSLGQGLEFLIYFQGNSAPDKSGLPSDRFSAERTGGSVSTLTIQRTQQEDSAVYLCASSLALGASGGYTFGSGTRLTVV.